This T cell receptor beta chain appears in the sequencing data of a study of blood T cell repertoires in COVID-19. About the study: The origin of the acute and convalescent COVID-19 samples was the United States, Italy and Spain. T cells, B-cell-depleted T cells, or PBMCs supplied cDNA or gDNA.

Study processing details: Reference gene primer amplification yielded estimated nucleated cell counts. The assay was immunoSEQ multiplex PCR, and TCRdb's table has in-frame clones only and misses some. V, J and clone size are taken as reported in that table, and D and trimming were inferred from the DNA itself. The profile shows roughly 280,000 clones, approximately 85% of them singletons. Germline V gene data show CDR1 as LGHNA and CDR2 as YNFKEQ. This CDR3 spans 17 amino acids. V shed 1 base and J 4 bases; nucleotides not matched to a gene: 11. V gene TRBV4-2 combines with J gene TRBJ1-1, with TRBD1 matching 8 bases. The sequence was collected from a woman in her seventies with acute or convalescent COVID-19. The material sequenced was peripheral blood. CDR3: CASSQVGQGLAGTEAFF. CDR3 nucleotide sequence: TGTGCCAGCAGCCAAGTTGGACAGGGACTGGCAGGCACTGAAGCTTTCTTT.